These T cell receptor beta chains were read from a single sample in a study of blood T cell repertoires in COVID-19. TCRdb's copy holds only in-frame clones and misses some; the assay was immunoSEQ multiplex PCR. The repertoire consists of 100,000 to 150,000 clones, with about 70% occurring once and the leading ten covering more than 5%. Sequencing was performed on peripheral blood. The receptors here all came from a man in his 60s with acute or convalescent COVID-19. Both conserved end residues are part of each CDR3. A D gene is named only where the DNA matches it firmly. Size is stated for part of the rows, as once, few or many counts, or as a class when the clone is expanded.

V gene	D gene	J gene	clone size	CDR3 protein	CDR3 DNA
TRBV6-6	TRBD1	TRBJ2-5	-	CASSYLTGKETQYF	TGTGCCAGCAGTTACCTGACAGGGAAAGAGACCCAGTACTTC
TRBV9	TRBD2	TRBJ2-2	few	CASSQRTSGGTGELFF	TGTGCCAGCAGCCAGAGAACTAGCGGCGGCACCGGGGAGCTGTTTTTT
TRBV29-1	-	TRBJ2-7	few	CSVGRSSYEQYF	TGCAGCGTTGGGCGGTCCTCCTACGAGCAGTACTTC
TRBV7-9	TRBD1	TRBJ2-1	-	CAYDRGTYNEQFF	TGTGCCTACGACAGGGGGACGTACAATGAGCAGTTCTTC
TRBV6-5	TRBD1	TRBJ1-2	-	CASSFAGGGKGYTF	TGTGCCAGCAGTTTCGCAGGGGGCGGGAAAGGCTACACCTTC
TRBV30	-	TRBJ2-2	-	CAWSVTARTGELFF	TGTGCCTGGAGTGTCACAGCCCGTACCGGGGAGCTGTTTTTT
TRBV2	TRBD1	TRBJ1-2	-	CASSERDRGYVRGYTF	TGTGCCAGCAGTGAACGGGACAGGGGTTACGTAAGGGGCTACACCTTC
TRBV6-1	TRBD2	TRBJ2-1	-	CASSEEFDSGRRDEQFF	TGTGCCAGCAGTGAAGAATTTGATAGCGGGAGGAGGGATGAGCAGTTCTTC
TRBV4-1	TRBD2	TRBJ2-7	-	CASSRVLAGEAYEQYF	TGCGCCAGCAGCCGGGTTCTAGCGGGAGAAGCCTACGAGCAGTACTTC
TRBV30	-	TRBJ1-5	-	CAIGVDSNQPQHF	TGTGCAATTGGCGTCGACAGTAATCAGCCCCAGCATTTT
TRBV29-1	TRBD1	TRBJ1-2	-	CSLAKQGSTYGYTF	TGCAGCCTTGCGAAACAGGGGTCTACCTATGGCTACACCTTC
TRBV7-6	TRBD1	TRBJ1-1	-	CASSSRDRGYTEAFF	TGTGCCAGCAGCTCCCGGGACAGGGGCTACACTGAAGCTTTCTTT
TRBV24-1	TRBD2	TRBJ2-2	few	CATSDGGADTGELFF	TGTGCCACCAGTGACGGGGGGGCGGACACCGGGGAGCTGTTTTTT
TRBV19	-	TRBJ1-5	-	CASMGQPRNQPQHF	TGTGCCAGTATGGGCCAGCCTCGCAATCAGCCCCAGCATTTT
TRBV2	-	TRBJ2-2	once	CASNLRHVNTGELFF	TGTGCCAGCAATCTAAGACACGTTAACACCGGGGAGCTGTTTTTT
TRBV18	-	TRBJ1-6	-	CASSSDLISYNSPLHF	TGTGCCAGCTCATCCGACTTAATCTCCTATAATTCACCCCTCCACTTT
TRBV5-4	TRBD1	TRBJ2-6	-	CASSWGTGLFSGANVLTF	TGTGCCAGCAGCTGGGGGACAGGGCTTTTCTCTGGGGCCAACGTCCTGACTTTC
TRBV3-1/TRBV3-2	-	TRBJ1-1	-	CASSQGGSGVLTNTEAFF	TGTGCCAGCAGCCAAGGAGGGAGCGGGGTCTTGACGAACACTGAAGCTTTCTTT
TRBV2	TRBD1	TRBJ2-7	-	CASTNTGVEQYF	TGTGCCAGCACCAACACAGGGGTCGAGCAGTACTTC
TRBV3-1/TRBV3-2	TRBD2	TRBJ2-1	-	CASSQAKRRTSGDEQFF	TGTGCCAGCAGCCAAGCCAAGAGGAGGACTAGCGGGGATGAGCAGTTCTTC
TRBV20-1	-	TRBJ1-1	-	CSAGLNTEAFF	TGCAGTGCTGGCTTGAACACTGAAGCTTTCTTT
TRBV7-2	-	TRBJ1-2	-	CASSLAGRQLNYGYTF	TGTGCCAGCAGCTTAGCTGGTCGACAGCTAAACTATGGCTACACCTTC
TRBV12-5	TRBD1	TRBJ1-4	once	CASGPGTAENGLFF	TGTGCTAGTGGTCCCGGGACAGCCGAGAATGGACTGTTTTTT
TRBV6-5	-	TRBJ2-1	once	CASRDRDTYNEQFF	TGTGCCAGCAGGGACCGGGACACCTACAATGAGCAGTTCTTC
TRBV7-8	-	TRBJ1-1	-	CASSLGGAEAFF	TGTGCCAGCAGCCTGGGGGGGGCTGAAGCTTTCTTT
TRBV6-2/TRBV6-3	TRBD1	TRBJ2-2	few	CASSITGGGGELFF	TGTGCCAGCAGCATAACAGGGGGCGGCGGGGAGCTGTTTTTT
TRBV6-5	-	TRBJ2-5	-	CASSYGGAGVTQYF	TGTGCCAGCAGTTACGGGGGGGCCGGGGTGACCCAGTACTTC
TRBV6-5	TRBD2	TRBJ2-1	-	CASRQTSGSFNEQFF	TGTGCCAGCAGGCAGACTAGCGGGAGTTTCAATGAGCAGTTCTTC
TRBV30	-	TRBJ2-5	few	CAWSVGDTKETQYF	TGTGCCTGGAGTGTTGGGGACACCAAAGAGACCCAGTACTTC
TRBV5-1	TRBD2	TRBJ2-4	-	CASRLGLAENIQYF	TGCGCCAGCAGACTAGGACTAGCTGAAAACATTCAGTACTTC
TRBV3-1/TRBV3-2	TRBD1	TRBJ1-4	-	CASSAQGVEKLFF	TGTGCCAGCAGCGCGCAGGGGGTCGAAAAACTGTTTTTT
TRBV6-4	-	TRBJ1-1	few	CASSAQGTGTEAFF	TGTGCCAGCAGCGCACAGGGCACGGGGACTGAAGCTTTCTTT
TRBV27	TRBD2	TRBJ2-7	-	CASSIRGSDLYEQYF	TGTGCCAGCAGTATACGCGGGAGCGACCTCTACGAGCAGTACTTC
TRBV7-9	TRBD1	TRBJ1-2	-	CASSFGQGLGGYTF	TGTGCCAGCAGCTTCGGACAGGGGCTCGGCGGCTACACCTTC
TRBV25-1	TRBD2	TRBJ2-2	few	CASRIAGVSPGELFF	TGTGCCAGCAGAATAGCGGGAGTTTCGCCCGGGGAGCTGTTTTTT
TRBV12-3/TRBV12-4	-	TRBJ2-5	-	CASSLVGRETQYF	TGTGCCAGCAGCCTGGTAGGGAGAGAGACCCAGTACTTC
TRBV5-1	TRBD2	TRBJ2-1	-	CASSWGGYNEQFF	TGCGCCAGCAGCTGGGGGGGATACAATGAGCAGTTCTTC
TRBV9	-	TRBJ1-2	few	CASSDTGTTYGYTF	TGTGCCAGCAGCGATACCGGGACAACCTATGGCTACACCTTC
TRBV7-9	-	TRBJ1-2	once	CASSLQGNDYTF	TGTGCCAGCAGCTTACAGGGAAACGACTACACCTTC
TRBV4-1	TRBD2	TRBJ2-1	-	CASSQVAGGRGEQFF	TGCGCCAGCAGCCAAGTGGCGGGGGGAAGGGGTGAGCAGTTCTTC
TRBV24-1	-	TRBJ2-1	-	CATSDGSNNEQFF	TGTGCCACCAGTGACGGGTCTAACAATGAGCAGTTCTTC
TRBV2	-	TRBJ1-1	few	CASSDTAPGVAFF	TGTGCCAGCAGCGACACTGCCCCGGGGGTGGCTTTCTTT
TRBV7-3	TRBD2	TRBJ2-1	-	CASSQWSGRADNEQFF	TGTGCCAGCAGTCAATGGAGCGGGAGGGCCGACAATGAGCAGTTCTTC
TRBV5-6	-	TRBJ2-1	-	CASSLLLTNEQFF	TGTGCCAGCAGCTTGCTACTCACGAATGAGCAGTTCTTC
TRBV7-6	TRBD2	TRBJ2-3	-	CASSLLAASSGGPSTDTQYF	TGTGCCAGCAGCTTACTGGCGGCGAGTAGCGGGGGTCCTAGCACAGATACGCAGTATTTT
TRBV11-3	TRBD2	TRBJ2-1	-	CASSRSGPNSNEQFF	TGTGCCAGCAGCCGTAGCGGGCCGAACTCCAATGAGCAGTTCTTC
TRBV19	-	TRBJ2-5	few	CASSNDRQETQYF	TGTGCCAGTAGTAACGACAGACAAGAGACCCAGTACTTC
TRBV30	-	TRBJ1-2	-	CAWSVQFAAGNGYTF	TGTGCCTGGAGTGTACAGTTTGCCGCCGGGAATGGCTACACCTTC
TRBV18	-	TRBJ2-5	few	CASSPSRGQETQYF	TGTGCCAGCTCACCCTCCCGGGGCCAAGAGACCCAGTACTTC
TRBV3-1/TRBV3-2	-	TRBJ2-1	-	CASSQATTPRGEQFF	TGTGCCAGCAGCCAAGCTACTACTCCGCGCGGTGAGCAGTTCTTC
TRBV15	-	TRBJ1-5	-	CATSRAGGSSRNF	TGTGCCACCAGCAGGGCCGGCGGCAGCTCCAGAAATTTT